These 3 T cell receptor beta chains came from one sample sequenced in a study of blood T cell repertoires in COVID-19. Data came from immunoSEQ multiplex PCR; TCRdb stores just in-frame clones and leaves some out. The table lists about 260,000 clones, 91% of them singletons. The material sequenced was peripheral blood. The receptors shown here come from a person aged 18-35 years with COVID-19, enrolled during active disease.

The rearrangement links TRBV14 to TRBJ2-3; no firm D call. Germline CDR1 and CDR2: SGHDN and FVKESK. CDR3 length: 14 amino acids. The V end was cut by 2 bases, the J end by 6 bases, with 12 bases between. CDR3 nucleotide sequence: TGTGCCAGCAGCCAAAGCTGGGCCCCGGATACGCAGTATTTT. It yields the protein CASSQSWAPDTQYF.

This sequence joins TRBV13 and TRBJ2-2, with a weak D call TRBD2 (6 bases). The V gene's germline CDR1 is PRHDT and CDR2 FYEKMQ (reference sequence). V was pared by 4 bases and J by 3 bases, with 15 bases between. The CDR3 consists of 16 residues. This CDR3 reads CASSSPQRAYTGELFF. Written as DNA, the CDR3 is TGTGCCAGCAGCTCACCCCAGCGGGCCTACACCGGGGAGCTGTTTTTT.

The rearrangement joins TRBV7-9 to TRBJ2-1; 10 bases fit TRBD2. CDR3 length: 12 amino acids. Germline CDR1 is SEHNR and CDR2 is FQNEAQ (reference sequence). V lost 5 bases and J lost 14; bases outside the gene matches: 6. As DNA, the CDR3 is TGTGCCAGCAGCGCCGCTAGCGGGAGCGAGTTCTTC. This codes for CASSAASGSEFF.